These 8 T cell receptor beta chains share one sample of origin, sequenced in a study of PD-L1 blockade in urothelial cancer. Clones were sequenced by immunoSEQ multiplex PCR, and TCRdb holds only the in-frame ones, with some missing. Of about 69,000 clones in the sample, around nine tenths are singletons; the top ten hold less than 3.5%. The sample in question was PBMCs, obtained around atezolizumab (anti-PD-L1) treatment. The receptors were gathered from a man in his 60s with urothelial cancer.

This rearrangement joins TRBV6-1 to TRBJ1-1, with D possibly being TRBD1 (6 bases). Germline CDR1 is MNHNS and CDR2 is SASEGT. This CDR3 has 14 residues. V lost 6 bases and J 5 bases, leaving 16 bases between the germline ends. The CDR3 reads CASREQGGGTEAFF. In nucleotides, the CDR3 is TGTGCCAGCAGGGAGCAAGGGGGGGGAACTGAAGCTTTCTTT.

For the CDR3, the DNA is TGTGCCAGCAGTGACTCGGGGACAGGGGACTGGAGCAATCAGCCCCAGCATTTT. Translated, it gives CASSDSGTGDWSNQPQHF. This chain links TRBV6-4 with TRBJ1-5; TRBD1 agrees at 10 bases. The junction had 6 bases not matched to a gene; V was cut back by 0 bases and J by 1 base. CDR1 MRHNA and CDR2 SNTAGT come from the germline V gene. This CDR3 spans 18 amino acids.

V usage is TRBV5-1 and J usage is TRBJ2-7; D possibly corresponds to TRBD2 (6 bases). Trimming shortened V by 4 bases and J by 3 bases, and 14 bases separated the two germline ends. CDR1 is SGHRS and CDR2 is YFSETQ in the germline V gene. CDR3 length: 14 residues. CDR3 nucleotide sequence: TGCGCCAGCAGCCAACCCGGGACTCGCTACGAGCAGTACTTC. Protein sequence: CASSQPGTRYEQYF.

The chain couples TRBV6-6 to TRBJ1-5; 7 positions match TRBD1. Per germline, CDR1 MNHNY and CDR2 SVGAGI (reference sequence). The V and J ends lost 5 bases and 5 bases, in that order; junction bases with no gene match: 12. CDR3 length equals 16 residues. CDR3 DNA sequence: TGTGCCAGCAGTACCCTGCCAGGGGGGCTCGATCAGCCCCAGCATTTT. Amino acid sequence: CASSTLPGGLDQPQHF.

The genes are TRBV7-2 and TRBJ2-7; D is unresolved. The CDR3 consists of 13 residues. Germline lookup yields CDR1 SGHTA and CDR2 FQGNSA. Trimming removed 0 bases from V and 5 bases from J, with 8 bases in between. CDR3 bases: TGTGCCAGCAGCTTAGCATCGGGTAACGAGCAGTACTTC. Its translation: CASSLASGNEQYF.

V is TRBV5-1 and J is TRBJ1-2, with 9 positions matching TRBD1. Germline values: CDR1 SGHRS, CDR2 YFSETQ. CDR3 size: 15 residues. V gave up 4 bases and J gave up 2 bases; unmatched junction bases: 6. In nucleotides, the CDR3 is TGCGCCAGCAGCGACGAAGGACAGGGGAACTATGGCTACACCTTC. This codes for CASSDEGQGNYGYTF.

The chain combines TRBV19 with TRBJ2-1; 12 bases align to TRBD2. V lost 9 bases to trimming and J lost 1 base; unmatched junction nucleotides: 4. This CDR3 is 15 amino acids long. CDR1 LNHDA and CDR2 SQIVND come from the germline V gene (reference sequence). The CDR3 protein is CASASGRASYNEQFF. The CDR3 DNA follows: TGTGCCAGCGCTAGCGGGAGGGCGTCCTACAATGAGCAGTTCTTC.

The rearrangement links TRBV4-1 to TRBJ1-2; 7 nucleotides align to TRBD1. Germline V gives CDR1 MGHRA, CDR2 YSYEKL. The CDR3 has 15 residues. Germline trimming cut 0 bases from V and 2 bases from J; bases unmatched to any gene: 3. The CDR3: CASSQEEQGNYGYTF. As DNA, the CDR3 is TGCGCCAGCAGCCAAGAGGAACAGGGGAACTATGGCTACACCTTC.